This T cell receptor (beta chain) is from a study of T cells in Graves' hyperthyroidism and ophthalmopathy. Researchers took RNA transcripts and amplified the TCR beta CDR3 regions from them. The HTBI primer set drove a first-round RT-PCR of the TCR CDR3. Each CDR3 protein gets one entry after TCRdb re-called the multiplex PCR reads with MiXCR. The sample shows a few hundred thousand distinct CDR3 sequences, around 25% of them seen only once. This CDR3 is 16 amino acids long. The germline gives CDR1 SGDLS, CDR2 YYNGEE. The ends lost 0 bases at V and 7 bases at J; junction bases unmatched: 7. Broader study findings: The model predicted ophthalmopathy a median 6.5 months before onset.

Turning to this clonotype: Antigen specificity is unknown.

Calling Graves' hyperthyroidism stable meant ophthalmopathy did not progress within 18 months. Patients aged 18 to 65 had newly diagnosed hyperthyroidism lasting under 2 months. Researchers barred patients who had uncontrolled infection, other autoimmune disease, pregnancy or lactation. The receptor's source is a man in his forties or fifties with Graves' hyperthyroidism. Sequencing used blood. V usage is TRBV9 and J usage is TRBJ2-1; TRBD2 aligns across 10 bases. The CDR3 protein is CASSVASGSGTNEQFF. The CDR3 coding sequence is TGTGCCAGCAGCGTAGCTAGCGGGAGTGGTACGAATGAGCAGTTCTTC.